This T cell receptor (beta chain) stems from a study of neurological immune-mediated disorders (dated by TCRdb to between 2019 and 2020). Regarding the study in general: The study compared peripheral blood TCR-beta repertoires of HTLV-I-associated myelopathy (HAM/TSP) patients, multiple sclerosis patients and healthy controls using UMI-based sequencing. Of the 65 to 70 subjects in the cohort, about 14 were HAM/TSP patients, some 35 were multiple sclerosis patients, and 20 were healthy controls. The approximately 110 TCR-beta libraries included longitudinal samples, technical triplicates and paired sorted CD4+ and CD8+ T-cell subsets alongside PBMC samples.

To synthesize cDNA, template-switch 5'RACE was performed with a primer carrying a 10-nucleotide random unique molecular identifier so that each TCR transcript was tagged. Every sequencing run yielded over 170 million TCR-beta sequences covering 15-18 subjects. Total RNA was extracted with the RNeasy kit. TCR-beta VDJ regions were amplified with primers for the TCR constant region and the 5'RACE anchor, using the KAPA Real-time Library Amplification kit. Sample indexes and Illumina adaptors were added in a first PCR, and a second PCR then increased library yield. After purification with Ampure beads, the TCR product of roughly 650 bp was size-selected on a 2% E-gel SizeSelection system. Before pooling, library quality was checked on a Bioanalyzer, concentration was measured with Qubit, and libraries were quantified with the Kapa Library Quantification kit. Paired-end 2 x 150 bp sequencing of the libraries was performed on an Illumina HiSeq 2500. To increase sequence diversity, roughly 24-32% phiX was spiked into each library pool. As for how the authors treated the data: The UMI-based MiGEC pipeline processed quality-filtered reads and removed over 85% of raw TCR sequences during error correction. VDJ genes were aligned to IMGT germline references, and clonotypes were defined by unique CDR3 amino acid sequence plus V-J genes. Clonal expansion, Shannon diversity and CDR3 relatedness (CalcPairwiseDistances, ClusterSamples) were evaluated with VDJtools, and phylogenetic trees were built with CLCbio workbench. Expanded clones were defined as having at least 8 unique UMIs, based on coefficient-of-variation modelling across technical triplicates. TCRdb applied fastp at Q25 and MiXCR to the public reads, then kept only in-frame beta chains. Here each entry gathers all rows of one CDR3 protein and keeps the most common genes and DNA. V and J calls and clone size were set by TCRdb, not the authors. The sample yields roughly 44,000 distinct CDR3 sequences; about 6% were counted once. The ten largest make up about 0.57% of the sample.

Results the study describes overall, beyond this receptor: The highest TCR clonal expansion was observed in HAM/TSP patients, whereas the lowest was observed in MS patients, even when compared with healthy controls. No identical CDR3 amino acid sequences were shared among expanded clones across subjects, suggesting private TCR-beta repertoires in all groups.

Blood bank volunteers in Maryland, USA served as the healthy controls. Sorted-subset TCR libraries were prepared from about a million sorted CD4+ or CD8+ T cells. Peripheral blood was subjected to Ficoll-Hypaque density gradient centrifugation to isolate PBMCs, which were then cryopreserved in liquid nitrogen. The study also sequenced paired sorted CD4+ and CD8+ subsets from healthy controls, HAM/TSP patients and MS patients. V has 1 base trimmed and J has 5 bases trimmed; junction bases matching no gene number 4. Taken from the germline V gene, the CDR1 and CDR2 loops are SGHDN and FVKESK. Taken from cysteine to phenylalanine, the CDR3 has 14 residues. Just CDR3 DNA is preserved here, 42 bases in frame from base 1. Ten or more counts support this clonotype. The antigen it recognizes is unknown. Within one base of it there is no much larger clone, and no base qualities were kept.

The sample taken for sequencing was CD4+ T cells from blood. The receptor comes from a woman in her thirties or forties in good health. Here the chain combines TRBV14 and TRBJ1-1, and TRBD1 aligns with 7 junction nucleotides. The CDR3 here reads CASSQGRGGTEAFF. The nucleotide sequence reads as follows: TGTGCCAGCAGCCAAGGCAGGGGGGGAACTGAAGCTTTCTTT.